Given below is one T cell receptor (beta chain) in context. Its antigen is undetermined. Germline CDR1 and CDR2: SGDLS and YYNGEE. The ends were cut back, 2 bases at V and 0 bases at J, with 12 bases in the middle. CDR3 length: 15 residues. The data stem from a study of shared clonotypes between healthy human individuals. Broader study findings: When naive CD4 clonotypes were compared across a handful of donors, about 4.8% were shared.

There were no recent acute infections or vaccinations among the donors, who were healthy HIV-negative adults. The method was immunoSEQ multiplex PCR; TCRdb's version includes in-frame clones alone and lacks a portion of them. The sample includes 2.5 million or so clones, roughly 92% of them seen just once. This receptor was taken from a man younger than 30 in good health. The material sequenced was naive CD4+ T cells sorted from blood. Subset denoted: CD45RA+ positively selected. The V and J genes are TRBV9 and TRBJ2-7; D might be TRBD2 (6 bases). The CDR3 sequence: CASSVPGGDSYEQYF. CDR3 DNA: TGTGCCAGCAGCGTCCCGGGCGGGGACTCCTACGAGCAGTACTTC.